The T cell receptor beta chain under discussion was sequenced for a study of cytomegalovirus exposure and HLA in healthy donors. As for the study in general: There were roughly 110 million unique TCR beta sequences, drawn from roughly 200 million T cells, in an earlier analysis. Study findings and constraints: Associated with HLA alleles at 0.05 false discovery rate in a later analysis were 15,000 to 20,000 TCR beta sequences.

This CDR3 comprises 10 residues. V was pared by 4 bases and J by 8 bases, with 5 bases between. Germline CDR1 and CDR2: MNHEY and SVGAGI. The PCR had 60 Vbeta and 13 Jbeta primers. Repertoires were generated with immunoSEQ multiplex PCR, while TCRdb's copy carries only in-frame clones and drops some. The sample consists of 150,000 or so clones, over 70% of them appearing once. Of note for this clone: Antigen unknown.

Sequencing used PBMCs. The sequence was collected from a man aged 50-59 years in good health and CMV-seropositive. This chain uses TRBV6-5 with TRBJ1-2, with D maybe TRBD1 (5 bases). The CDR3 spells CASSSGGYTF. The CDR3 DNA follows: TGTGCCAGCAGTTCAGGGGGCTACACCTTC.